The 25 T cell receptor beta chains presented below share a single source sample, sequenced in a study of cytomegalovirus exposure and HLA in healthy donors. PCR involved 60 Vbeta and 13 Jbeta primers. The protocol was immunoSEQ multiplex PCR, while the TCRdb copy is restricted to in-frame clones and leaves out a portion. The sample lists 150,000 to 200,000 clones; around 86% were seen once. The specimen sequenced was PBMCs. Receptors originate from a man aged 45-65 years in good health and CMV-seropositive.

V and J are TRBV6-5 and TRBJ2-7, with 9 bases aligning to TRBD1. The V segment lost 6 bases and the J segment 2 bases; nucleotides outside the gene matches: 5. Germline-derived CDR1 and CDR2 are MNHEY and SVGAGI. The CDR3 totals 14 residues. CDR3 DNA: TGTGCCAGCAGGGGACAGGGATTTACCTACGAGCAGTACTTC. It translates to CASRGQGFTYEQYF.

This rearrangement joins TRBV10-3 to TRBJ2-7; perhaps TRBD2 as D (6 bases). The CDR3 contains 14 residues. Trimming removed 6 bases at V and 5 bases at J, with 17 bases between. Per the germline V gene, CDR1 is ENHRY and CDR2 is SYGVKD. In nucleotides, the CDR3 is TGTGCCATCAGAAGCTCGGGAGCGGTCAACGAGCAGTACTTC. Translated, it gives CAIRSSGAVNEQYF.

This clone was counted only a few times. The V and J genes are TRBV9 and TRBJ2-5, with 13 bases that match TRBD2. This CDR3 region has 15 residues. CDR1 is SGDLS, CDR2 YYNGEE, per germline. V was pared by 4 bases and J by 4 bases, with 4 bases of the junction left unmatched. CDR3 in DNA: TGTGCCAGCAGCTTAGGGACTAGCGGGGTAGAGACCCAGTACTTC. Amino acids: CASSLGTSGVETQYF.

About this clone: Other DNA sequences in the sample encode the same CDR3. This chain uses TRBV18 with TRBJ1-2; the D gene is possibly TRBD1 (6 bases). The CDR3 contains 13 residues. Between the trimmed V and J ends, which lost 3 bases and 5 bases, there was a span of 10 bases. Germline-derived CDR1 and CDR2 are KGHSH and LQKENI. This CDR3 is CASSPDRQYGYTF. The CDR3 DNA is TGTGCCAGCTCACCCGACAGGCAGTATGGCTACACCTTC.

The chain employs TRBV4-3 and TRBJ2-7; D is undetermined. CDR1 and CDR2 from the germline V gene are LGHNA and YSLEER. The ends were cut back, 1 base at V and 1 base at J, with 5 bases in the middle. The CDR3 is 13 amino acids. This CDR3 is CASSQGPSYEQYF. The CDR3, as DNA: TGCGCCAGCAGCCAAGGTCCTTCCTACGAGCAGTACTTC.

The V and J genes are TRBV5-1 and TRBJ2-5, with a weak D call TRBD2 (5 bases). With 0 bases removed from V and 5 bases from J, the gap between germline ends came to 14 bases. Germline CDR1 SGHRS, CDR2 YFSETQ. The CDR3 loop spans 15 amino acids. The CDR3 region has the DNA TGCGCCAGCAGCTTGGGGTTTACGGTAGCGGAGACCCAGTACTTC. Protein sequence: CASSLGFTVAETQYF. Complete variable domain (other parts from reference TRBV5-1 and TRBJ2-5): KAGVTQTPRYLIKTRGQQVTLSCSPISGHRSVSWYQQTPGQGLQFLFEYFSETQRNKGNFPGRFSGRQFSNSRSEMNVSTLELGDSALYLCASSLGFTVAETQYFGPGTRLLVL.

This CDR3 is CAWSWYSNEQYF. The CDR3 bases are TGTGCCTGGAGTTGGTACTCAAACGAGCAGTACTTC. The chain has TRBV30 and TRBJ2-7; D remains ambiguous. This CDR3 spans 12 amino acids. Trimming took 2 bases from V and 5 from J, leaving 10 bases between them. Germline V gene lookup returns CDR1 GTSNPN and CDR2 SVGIG (reference sequence).

This chain uses TRBV5-1 with TRBJ1-4, with 7 bases that match TRBD1. V was pared by 0 bases and J by 4 bases, with 9 bases of the junction left unmatched. CDR1 is SGHRS and CDR2 is YFSETQ in the germline V gene. This CDR3 is 17 amino acids long. CDR3 nucleotide sequence: TGCGCCAGCAGCTTGGAAGCCGACAGGGTTGATAATGAAAAACTGTTTTTT. Protein: CASSLEADRVDNEKLFF.

The gene calls are TRBV7-2 and TRBJ2-7, with 7 bases matching TRBD2. Germline lookup yields CDR1 SGHTA and CDR2 FQGNSA. Trimming at V came to 4 bases and at J to 2 bases, leaving 2 bases not matched to a gene. The CDR3 has 13 amino acids. The CDR3 region has the DNA TGTGCCAGCAGCTGGGGGGGGGCCTACGAGCAGTACTTC. It specifies CASSWGGAYEQYF.

This chain joins TRBV6-5 and TRBJ2-6; possibly TRBD1 for D (6 bases). Germline CDR1 reads MNHEY; CDR2 reads SVGAGI. CDR3 length: 13 residues. V was shortened by 6 bases and J by 12 bases, with 15 bases between the two germline ends. CDR3 DNA: TGTGCCAGCAGGGGGACACTTAATCCCGTCCTGACTTTC. This sequence encodes CASRGTLNPVLTF.

The rearrangement joins TRBV14 to TRBJ2-7, with D unresolved. The V end was cut by 1 base, the J end by 2 bases, with 3 bases between. Germline CDR1 and CDR2: SGHDN and FVKESK. The CDR3 covers 12 residues. Written as DNA, the CDR3 is TGTGCCAGCAGCCAAGTTACCTACGAGCAGTACTTC. This sequence encodes CASSQVTYEQYF.

The chain is built from TRBV10-3 and TRBJ2-3, with 8 bases aligning to TRBD1. The CDR3 loop spans 16 amino acids. V gave up 0 bases and J gave up 2 bases; unmatched junction bases: 4. Germline loops: CDR1 ENHRY, CDR2 SYGVKD. The CDR3 sequence is CAISESGTGYTDTQYF. The CDR3, as DNA: TGTGCCATCAGTGAGTCCGGGACAGGCTACACAGATACGCAGTATTTT.

The chain is built from TRBV6-5 and TRBJ1-5, with 8 bases lining up with TRBD1. The CDR3 contains 13 residues. The V and J ends lost 2 bases and 6 bases, in that order; junction bases with no gene match: 0. Germline CDR1 and CDR2: MNHEY and SVGAGI. CDR3: CASSYDRGQPQHF. CDR3 nucleotide sequence: TGTGCCAGCAGTTACGACAGGGGTCAGCCCCAGCATTTT.

This clone was seen only a few times. V gene TRBV14 combines with J gene TRBJ2-6, with 8 positions matching TRBD1. Germline loops: CDR1 SGHDN, CDR2 FVKESK. With V trimmed by 5 bases and J by 4 bases, 7 bases remained unmatched. This CDR3 comprises 16 residues. CDR3: CASSARTGRGANVLTF. Written as DNA, the CDR3 is TGTGCCAGCAGCGCTCGGACAGGGAGAGGGGCCAACGTCCTGACTTTC.

This rearrangement joins TRBV27 to TRBJ1-6, with a weak D call TRBD1 (5 bases). The CDR3 consists of 14 residues. Germline assignment: CDR1 MNHEY and CDR2 SMNVEV (reference sequence). V lost 5 bases and J lost 9, with 14 bases in between. CDR3 loop: CASSTPGHGSPLHF. The CDR3 nucleotides are TGTGCCAGCAGTACCCCAGGGCATGGTTCACCCCTCCACTTT.

The chain uses TRBV7-8 and TRBJ2-1; no clear D gene. Looked up from germline, CDR1 is SGHVS and CDR2 is FQNEAQ. This CDR3 has 15 amino acids. V was clipped by 5 bases and J by 0 bases, with 11 bases between them. The CDR3 nucleotides read TGTGCCAGCAGCCAGATGACAACCTCCTACAATGAGCAGTTCTTC. It translates to CASSQMTTSYNEQFF. Full variable domain (missing parts from reference TRBV7-8 and TRBJ2-1): GAGVSQSPRYKVAKRGQDVALRCDPISGHVSLFWYQQALGQGPEFLTYFQNEAQLDKSGLPSDRFFAERPEGSVSTLKIQRTQQEDSAVYLCASSQMTTSYNEQFFGPGTRLTVL.

The genes are TRBV28 and TRBJ2-7, with 11 bases lining up with TRBD2. There are 17 residues in the CDR3. In germline, CDR1 is MDHEN, CDR2 SYDVKM. V trimming: 4 bases; J trimming: 2 bases; junction bases outside the gene matches: 10. CDR3 region: CASSSHPFSGRAYEQYF. The CDR3 coding sequence is TGTGCCAGCAGTTCCCATCCCTTTAGCGGGAGGGCCTACGAGCAGTACTTC. Variable domain in full (rest from reference TRBV28 and TRBJ2-7): DVKVTQSSRYLVKRTGEKVFLECVQDMDHENMFWYRQDPGLGLRLIYFSYDVKMKEKGDIPEGYSVSREKKERFSLILESASTNQTSMYLCASSSHPFSGRAYEQYFGPGTRLTVT.

The table lists this clone with a few counts. V and J are TRBV18 and TRBJ2-3; D gene uncertain. This CDR3 is built from 12 residues. V was clipped by 1 base and J by 4 bases, with 3 bases between them. Germline CDR1 KGHSH, CDR2 LQKENI. As DNA, the CDR3 is TGTGCCAGCTCACCACAGCCAGATACGCAGTATTTT. Protein product: CASSPQPDTQYF.

The V gene is TRBV28, the J gene TRBJ2-5, with 8 positions matching TRBD1. J lost 5 bases, V lost 6 bases, and 14 bases had no gene match. Germline CDR1 and CDR2: MDHEN and SYDVKM. This CDR3 spans 16 amino acids. CDR3 loop: CASSPIKDREKETQYF. Written as DNA, the CDR3 is TGTGCCAGCAGCCCGATAAAGGACAGGGAAAAGGAGACCCAGTACTTC.

V usage is TRBV6-1 and J usage is TRBJ1-2; D possibly corresponds to TRBD1 (6 bases). There are 14 residues in the CDR3. V gave up 6 bases and J gave up 1 base, with 12 bases separating them. CDR1 and CDR2 from the germline V gene are MNHNS and SASEGT. The DNA of the CDR3 is TGTGCCAGCAGGGAGGGGGGGATTAACTATGGCTACACCTTC. This encodes CASREGGINYGYTF.

This rearrangement joins TRBV7-6 to TRBJ2-2, with D possibly being TRBD1 (5 bases). V gave up 2 bases and J gave up 5 bases, with 12 bases separating them. The CDR3 loop spans 15 amino acids. Germline CDR1 SGHVS, CDR2 FNYEAQ. The CDR3 loop reads CASSLRQGETGELFF. The CDR3 nucleotides are TGTGCCAGCAGCTTACGTCAGGGTGAGACCGGGGAGCTGTTTTTT. Drawing the rest from reference TRBV7-6 and TRBJ2-2, the complete variable domain is GAGVSQSPRYKVTKRGQDVALRCDPISGHVSLYWYRQALGQGPEFLTYFNYEAQQDKSGLPNDRFSAERPEGSISTLTIQRTEQRDSAMYRCASSLRQGETGELFFGEGSRLTVL.

J is TRBJ1-4 and V is TRBV19; 8 bases line up with TRBD1. Germline CDR1 and CDR2: LNHDA and SQIVND (reference sequence). Trimming took 6 bases from V and 6 from J; bases not matched to a gene: 6. The CDR3 totals 14 residues. Here the CDR3 reads CASRRTGMDEKLFF. The CDR3, as DNA: TGTGCCAGTAGAAGGACAGGGATGGATGAAAAACTGTTTTTT.

Note on this clone: The same CDR3 also results from other DNA sequences found in this sample. The rearrangement joins TRBV5-1 to TRBJ2-7, with D uncertain. The V end was cut by 0 bases, the J end by 5 bases, with 12 bases between. Germline V gives CDR1 SGHRS, CDR2 YFSETQ. The CDR3 loop spans 14 amino acids. The CDR3 reads CASSLDTTRNEQYF. CDR3 bases: TGCGCCAGCAGCTTGGACACCACGAGGAACGAGCAGTACTTC.

V is TRBV6-5 and J is TRBJ2-5, with TRBD2 matching over 9 bases. The CDR3 spans 16 residues. V lost 2 bases to trimming and J lost 1 base; unmatched junction nucleotides: 5. CDR1 MNHEY and CDR2 SVGAGI come from the germline V gene. The CDR3 DNA reads TGTGCCAGCAGTTACCGAAGCGGGGGGACCCAAGAGACCCAGTACTTC. Amino acid sequence: CASSYRSGGTQETQYF.

V is TRBV6-1 and J is TRBJ2-2, with 7 nucleotides matching TRBD1. The ends lost 3 bases at V and 4 bases at J; junction bases unmatched: 2. The CDR3 spans 14 residues. Germline CDR1 is MNHNS and CDR2 is SASEGT. The CDR3 DNA reads TGTGCCAGCAGTGAGACAGGGTTCACCGGGGAGCTGTTTTTT. Its protein is CASSETGFTGELFF.